Listed here are 21 T cell receptor beta chains from one sample, sequenced in a study of PD-1 blockade in classical Hodgkin lymphoma. All trial patients relapsed after autologous stem cell transplantation. TCRdb's copy holds only in-frame clones and misses some; the assay was immunoSEQ multiplex PCR. The sample lists about 40,000 clones; 71% were seen once. The source material was peripheral blood mononuclear cells (PBMCs), sampled at baseline. These TCRs come from a human donor with classical Hodgkin lymphoma.

As regards this clone: Germline is not matched at one junction end, which may reflect a read error. The CDR3 DNA reads as TGTGCTAGCAGCCTACTTATGAGGGGCGGAGACGGGGAGCTGTTTTTT. Amino acid sequence: CASSLLMRGGDGELFF. This chain links TRBV7-7 with TRBJ2-2; D could derive from TRBD1 or TRBD2 (5 bases each). Germline CDR1 and CDR2: SSHAT and FNYEAQ (reference sequence). The CDR3 contains 16 residues.

This clone was counted once. CDR3 DNA sequence: TGTGCCAGCAAAACAGGGGCGGGATTTAATTCACCCCTCCACTTT. Translation gives CASKTGAGFNSPLHF. This chain links TRBV27 with TRBJ1-6; TRBD1 matches 7 bases. J lost 6 bases, V lost 7 bases, and 9 bases had no gene match. This CDR3 is 15 amino acids long. In germline, CDR1 is MNHEY, CDR2 SMNVEV (reference sequence).

This clone was seen a few times. This chain connects TRBV19 to TRBJ2-5, with unresolved D. The V gene's germline CDR1 is LNHDA and CDR2 SQIVND (reference sequence). CDR3 size: 13 residues. Trimming shortened V by 7 bases and J by 4 bases, and 13 bases separated the two germline ends. The CDR3 loop is CASTDPTRETQYF. The CDR3 region has the DNA TGTGCCAGTACGGACCCGACGAGAGAGACCCAGTACTTC.

This clone qualifies as medium-sized. The CDR3 DNA sequence: TGTGCCAGCAGCTGGGGACAGGGCGTTAATCAGCCCCAGCATTTT. This encodes CASSWGQGVNQPQHF. The chain uses TRBV5-5 and TRBJ1-5; 9 positions agree with TRBD1. The CDR3 contains 15 residues. V dropped 3 bases and J dropped 4; count of bases not matched to a gene: 5. The germline V gene has CDR1 SGHKS and CDR2 YYEKEE (reference sequence).

In its sample, this clone was seen a few times. The rearrangement links TRBV29-1 to TRBJ1-4; D is perhaps TRBD1 (5 bases). V lost 4 bases, J lost 7 bases, and 16 bases lay in between. The germline CDR1 and CDR2 sequences are SQVTM and ANQGSEA. CDR3 size: 14 residues. The CDR3 nucleotides read TGCAGCGTTGGTCAGGGACCTATCGGTGAAAAACTGTTTTTT. Encoded protein: CSVGQGPIGEKLFF.

This chain connects TRBV4-3 to TRBJ1-2, with D possibly matching TRBD1 (6 bases). Germline CDR1 is LGHNA and CDR2 is YSLEER. The V end lost 2 bases, the J end lost 7 bases, and 20 bases lay between the germline ends. This CDR3 is 16 amino acids long. In nucleotides, the CDR3 is TGCGCCAGCAGCCAAACTGGAGGGGGTATAGTGCGTGGCTACACCTTC. It translates to CASSQTGGGIVRGYTF.

The chain has TRBV30 and TRBJ1-6; TRBD1 is a possible D gene (6 bases). V was clipped by 0 bases and J by 7 bases, with 13 bases between them. This CDR3 is 15 amino acids long. CDR1 and CDR2 (germline): GTSNPN, SVGIG (reference sequence). DNA for the CDR3: TGTGCCTGGAGTGTATCCGGGGGCAACAATTCACCCCTCCACTTT. This codes for CAWSVSGGNNSPLHF.

V gene TRBV27 combines with J gene TRBJ1-5, with D tentatively TRBD1 (5 bases). The CDR3 runs to 13 residues. CDR1 is MNHEY and CDR2 is SMNVEV in the germline V gene (reference sequence). V dropped 6 bases and J dropped 3 bases, with 9 bases sitting between them. For the CDR3, the DNA is TGTGCCAGCAGAAAGGACAACAATCAGCCCCAGCATTTT. Protein product: CASRKDNNQPQHF.

This clone has a handful of counts. The chain carries TRBV30 and TRBJ1-1; 7 positions match TRBD1. The germline gives CDR1 GTSNPN, CDR2 SVGIG (reference sequence). There are 13 residues in the CDR3. V lost 1 base to trimming and J lost 10 bases; unmatched junction nucleotides: 9. The DNA for the CDR3 is TGTGCCTGGAGTGCCGGGACAGACATGTCAGCTTTCTTT. Translation: CAWSAGTDMSAFF.

The rearrangement uses TRBV9 and TRBJ2-1; D remains unclear. Germline lookup yields CDR1 SGDLS and CDR2 YYNGEE. The CDR3 consists of 14 residues. Trimming left V 0 bases short and J 8 bases short, with 12 bases between. CDR3 in amino acids: CASSVEGDSDEQFF. The CDR3 DNA follows: TGTGCCAGCAGCGTAGAGGGCGACTCGGATGAGCAGTTCTTC. Together with reference TRBV9 and TRBJ2-1, the CDR3 gives the full variable domain: DSGVTQTPKHLITATGQRVTLRCSPRSGDLSVYWYQQSLDQGLQFLIQYYNGEERAKGNILERFSAQQFPDLHSELNLSSLELGDSALYFCASSVEGDSDEQFFGPGTRLTVL.

The rearrangement joins TRBV5-6 to TRBJ2-7; 12 nucleotides agree with TRBD1. The CDR3 contains 14 residues. Losses at the gene ends were 5 bases for V and 9 bases for J; bases not matched to a gene: 9. CDR1 SGHDT and CDR2 YYEEEE come from the germline V gene. CDR3 in DNA: TGTGCCAGCAGTGCGACCGGGACAGGGGGCAGGCAGTACTTC. It translates to CASSATGTGGRQYF.

V is TRBV7-9 and J is TRBJ1-2; D call uncertain. Germline loops: CDR1 SEHNR, CDR2 FQNEAQ (reference sequence). V dropped 5 bases and J dropped 3 bases, with 16 bases sitting between them. The CDR3 spans 15 residues. The CDR3 nucleotides are TGTGCCAGCAGCCTCCGTGACCCCCGGTACTATGGCTACACCTTC. Translation gives CASSLRDPRYYGYTF.

This clone was detected only once. The chain carries TRBV6-5 and TRBJ2-5; D is unclear. The J call may be in error: the DNA end matches TRBJ2-7 better. The germline V gene encodes CDR1 MNHEY and CDR2 SVGAGI. The CDR3 is 11 residues long. The CDR3 bases are TGTGCCAGCAGGGCTGGTTACGAGCAGTACTTC. As protein: CASRAGYEQYF.

V is TRBV6-5 and J is TRBJ1-6; TRBD1 is a possible D gene (6 bases). CDR1 is MNHEY, CDR2 SVGAGI, per germline. CDR3 size: 14 residues. Deletions cut 0 bases from V and 13 bases from J, with 13 bases between. CDR3 nucleotide sequence: TGTGCCAGCAGTTACTCACGGGGGGGCGCGCCCCTCCACTTT. Translating it yields CASSYSRGGAPLHF.

This rearrangement joins TRBV6-5 to TRBJ1-3; the D is unclear. The germline V gene encodes CDR1 MNHEY and CDR2 SVGAGI. CDR3 size: 16 residues. V was pared by 0 bases and J by 0 bases, with 9 bases between. The CDR3 spells CASSYSIHASGNTIYF. CDR3 DNA sequence: TGTGCCAGCAGTTACTCGATCCATGCCTCTGGAAACACCATATATTTT.

The CDR3 protein is CASSPSLNSGSYEQYF. In DNA form, the CDR3 reads TGCGCCAGCAGCCCAAGCCTGAACAGCGGGAGCTACGAGCAGTACTTC. V is TRBV4-3 and J is TRBJ2-7; 8 bases match TRBD2. With 4 bases clipped from V and 3 bases from J, the junction kept 11 bases outside the gene matches. The V gene's germline CDR1 is LGHNA and CDR2 YSLEER. This CDR3 has 16 residues.

V is TRBV15 and J is TRBJ2-1; 7 bases fit TRBD2. V lost 6 bases, J lost 8 bases, and 7 bases stayed unmatched. The CDR3 runs to 13 residues. From germline, CDR1 is LNHNV and CDR2 YYDKDF (reference sequence). CDR3 DNA: TGTGCCACCAGGGAGGGAGGGCAAGATGAGCAGTTCTTC. This codes for CATREGGQDEQFF.

This clone occurred once. In DNA form, the CDR3 reads TGTGCCAGCAGCCTCGGTAGCGGGGGGGACATCCACACAGATACGCAGTATTTT. This translates into CASSLGSGGDIHTDTQYF. The chain couples TRBV16 to TRBJ2-3; 11 bases match TRBD2. The germline V gene encodes CDR1 KGHSY and CDR2 FQNENV. The length of the CDR3 is 18 residues. J lost 2 bases, V lost 4 bases, and 11 bases had no gene match.

The V call is TRBV6-6, the J call TRBJ2-5, with TRBD2 identical over 9 bases. The DNA matches TRBJ2-7 better at its end, which makes the J call doubtful. CDR3 size: 16 residues. Germline V lookup: CDR1 MNHNY, CDR2 SVGAGI (reference sequence). The CDR3 region is CASSYSALAGLHEQYF. The CDR3 DNA reads TGTGCCAGCAGTTACTCAGCGCTAGCGGGGCTGCACGAGCAGTACTTC.

The V and J genes are TRBV28 and TRBJ2-7; 7 nucleotides agree with TRBD2. Germline values: CDR1 MDHEN, CDR2 SYDVKM. V dropped 8 bases and J dropped 0; count of bases not matched to a gene: 10. This CDR3 has 15 residues. The CDR3 nucleotides read TGTGCCAGCCAATTCAAAGGACTAGTCTCCTACGAGCAGTACTTC. Encoded protein: CASQFKGLVSYEQYF.

This clone has just a few counts. The sample carries other DNA sequences with the same CDR3. The chain recombines TRBV4-1 with TRBJ2-1, with unresolved D. Germline CDR1 and CDR2: MGHRA and YSYEKL. The CDR3 is 13 residues long. V dropped 1 base and J dropped 3 bases, with 4 bases sitting between them. The CDR3 here is CASSQGDYNEQFF. The CDR3 nucleotides read TGCGCCAGCAGCCAAGGGGACTACAATGAGCAGTTCTTC.